This T cell receptor (beta chain) was sequenced in a study of T cells in Graves' hyperthyroidism and ophthalmopathy. Overall study results and limits: Ophthalmopathy onset followed model prediction by a median around six months. Ophthalmopathy was told apart from stable hyperthyroidism by a 13 V-J model. Most thyroid clonotypes with frequency above 0.001 were detected in blood.

Ten or more counts support this clonotype. The target antigen is unknown. V lost 3 bases, J lost 4 bases, and 11 bases lay in between. The CDR3 is made up of 14 amino acids. The TCR beta CDR3 regions underwent amplification using RNA transcripts as the source. Using the HTBI primer set, a first-round RT-PCR was run on the TCR CDR3. Each CDR3 protein gets one entry after TCRdb re-called the multiplex PCR reads with MiXCR. The sample has fewer than 650,000 distinct CDR3 sequences, over 12% seen once; the top ten hold roughly 7.7%. The sample consisted of blood. The chain carries TRBV12-3 or TRBV12-4 and TRBJ2-3; a weak D match, TRBD1 (6 bases). The sequence was collected from a woman aged 18-29 years with Graves' ophthalmopathy. DNA for the CDR3: TGTGCCAGCAGTTTCCAGGGGCGGGCAGATACGCAGTATTTT. Residues: CASSFQGRADTQYF.